This TCR beta chain was recovered during a study of T-cell reconstitution after alpha-beta-depleted transplantation in children. Study observations and caveats: Some patients showed high day-60 TCRbeta diversity, which derived from surviving recipient T cells and thymic progenitors. There were reportedly several hundred expanded graft clones from which alpha-beta T cells came about two months after transplant. Newly produced T cells mostly provided counts and TCRbeta diversity after one year, as hyperexpanded clones declined.

Construction of the TCRbeta library involved unique molecular identifiers. In TCRdb, the PCR reads were re-called with MiXCR into one record per CDR3 protein. The sample holds a few hundred thousand distinct CDR3 sequences, roughly 7.8% seen once. This clonotype turned up a few times. The antigen remains undetermined. CDR3 length equals 16 residues. Germline trimming cut 3 bases from V and 8 bases from J; bases unmatched to any gene: 12. Germline V gene lookup returns CDR1 SGHRS and CDR2 YFSETQ. This TCR was sampled from a female patient younger than 10 who had a stem cell transplant for Fanconi anemia, so the T cells may come from the graft donor. The rearrangement links TRBV5-1 to TRBJ1-4; 8 nucleotides match TRBD1. The sequencing used peripheral blood, collected 360 days after TCRalphabeta/CD19-depleted stem cell transplant. The CDR3 protein is CASSWGARGQGEKLFF. CDR3 DNA: TGCGCCAGCAGCTGGGGGGCCAGGGGGCAAGGAGAAAAACTGTTTTTT.